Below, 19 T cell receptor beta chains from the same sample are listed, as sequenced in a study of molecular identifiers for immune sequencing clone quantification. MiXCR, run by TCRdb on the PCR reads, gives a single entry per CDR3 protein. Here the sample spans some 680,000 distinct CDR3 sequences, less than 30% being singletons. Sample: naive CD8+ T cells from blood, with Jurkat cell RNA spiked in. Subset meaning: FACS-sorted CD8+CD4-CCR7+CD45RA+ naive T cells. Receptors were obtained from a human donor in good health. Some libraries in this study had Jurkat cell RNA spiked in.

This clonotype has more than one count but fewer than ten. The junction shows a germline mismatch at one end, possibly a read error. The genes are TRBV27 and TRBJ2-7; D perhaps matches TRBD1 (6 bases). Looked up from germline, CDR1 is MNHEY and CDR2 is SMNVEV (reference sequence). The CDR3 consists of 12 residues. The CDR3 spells CTSSPQGYEQYF. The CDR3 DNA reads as TGTACCAGCAGTCCACAGGGCTACGAGCAGTACTTC.

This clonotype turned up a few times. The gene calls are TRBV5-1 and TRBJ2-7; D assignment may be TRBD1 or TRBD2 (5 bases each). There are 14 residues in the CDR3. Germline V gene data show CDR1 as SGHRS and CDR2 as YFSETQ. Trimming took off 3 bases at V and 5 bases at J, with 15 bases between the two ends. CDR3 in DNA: TGCGCCAGCAGCTCGCCGGGACCATTTGACGAGCAGTACTTC. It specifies CASSSPGPFDEQYF.

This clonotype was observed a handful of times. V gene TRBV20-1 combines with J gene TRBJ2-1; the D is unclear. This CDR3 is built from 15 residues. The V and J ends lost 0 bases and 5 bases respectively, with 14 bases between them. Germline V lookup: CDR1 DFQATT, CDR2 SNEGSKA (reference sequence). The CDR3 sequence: CSARDLDRVNNEQFF. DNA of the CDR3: TGCAGTGCTAGAGATCTTGATAGGGTAAACAATGAGCAGTTCTTC.

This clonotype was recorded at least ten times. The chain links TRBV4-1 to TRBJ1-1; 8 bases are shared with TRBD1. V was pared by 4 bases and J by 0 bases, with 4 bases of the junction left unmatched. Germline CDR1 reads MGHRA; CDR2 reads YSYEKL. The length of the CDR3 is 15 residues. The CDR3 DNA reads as TGCGCCAGCAGCCCGTTGACAGGGGTGAACACTGAAGCTTTCTTT. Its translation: CASSPLTGVNTEAFF.

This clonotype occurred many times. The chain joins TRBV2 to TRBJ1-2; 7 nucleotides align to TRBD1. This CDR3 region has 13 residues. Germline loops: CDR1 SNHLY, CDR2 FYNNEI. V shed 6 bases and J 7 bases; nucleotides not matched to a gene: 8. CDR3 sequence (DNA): TGTGCCAGCAGGGAGACAGGGTATACTGGCTACACCTTC. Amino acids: CASRETGYTGYTF.

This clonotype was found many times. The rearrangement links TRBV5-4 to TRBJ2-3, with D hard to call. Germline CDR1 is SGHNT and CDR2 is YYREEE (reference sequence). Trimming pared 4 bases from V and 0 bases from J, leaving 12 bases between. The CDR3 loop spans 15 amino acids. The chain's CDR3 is CASSRAVGSTDTQYF. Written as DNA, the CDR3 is TGTGCCAGCAGCCGGGCCGTCGGTAGCACAGATACGCAGTATTTT.

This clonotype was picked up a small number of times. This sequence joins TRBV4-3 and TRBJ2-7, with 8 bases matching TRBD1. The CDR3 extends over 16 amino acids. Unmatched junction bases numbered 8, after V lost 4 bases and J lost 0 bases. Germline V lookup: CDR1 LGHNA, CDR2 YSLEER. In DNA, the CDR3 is TGCGCCAGCAGCCTGGGGGCCGGACAGGGCTCCTACGAGCAGTACTTC. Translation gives CASSLGAGQGSYEQYF.

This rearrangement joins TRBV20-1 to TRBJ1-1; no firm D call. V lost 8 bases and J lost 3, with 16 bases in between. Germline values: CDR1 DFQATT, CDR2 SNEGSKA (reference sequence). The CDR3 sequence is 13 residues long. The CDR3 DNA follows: TGCAGTTGGCGCGGCAGCCTTGACACTGAAGCTTTCTTT. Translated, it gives CSWRGSLDTEAFF.

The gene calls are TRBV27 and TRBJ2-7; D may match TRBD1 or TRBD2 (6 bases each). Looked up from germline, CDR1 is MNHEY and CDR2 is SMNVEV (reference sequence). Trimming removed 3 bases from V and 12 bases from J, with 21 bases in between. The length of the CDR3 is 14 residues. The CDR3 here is CASSFGGPSYAPYF. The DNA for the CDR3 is TGTGCCAGCAGTTTCGGGGGCCCCTCCTACGCGCCGTACTTC.

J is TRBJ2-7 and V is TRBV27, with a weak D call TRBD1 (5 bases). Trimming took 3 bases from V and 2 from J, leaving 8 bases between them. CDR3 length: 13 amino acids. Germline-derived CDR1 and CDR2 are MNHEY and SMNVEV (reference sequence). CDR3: CASSFRAAYEQYF. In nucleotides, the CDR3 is TGTGCCAGCAGTTTCAGGGCTGCCTACGAGCAGTACTTC.

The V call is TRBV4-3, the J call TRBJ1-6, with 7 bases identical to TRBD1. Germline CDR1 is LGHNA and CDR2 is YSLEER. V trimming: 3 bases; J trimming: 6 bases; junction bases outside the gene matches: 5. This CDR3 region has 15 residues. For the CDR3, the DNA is TGCGCCAGCAGCCAGGCGACAGGGCTTAATTCACCCCTCCACTTT. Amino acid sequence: CASSQATGLNSPLHF.

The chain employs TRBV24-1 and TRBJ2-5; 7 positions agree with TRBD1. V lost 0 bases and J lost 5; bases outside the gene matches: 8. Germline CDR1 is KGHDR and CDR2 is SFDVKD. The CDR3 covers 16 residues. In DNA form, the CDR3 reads TGTGCCACCAGTGATTTGGGTGAGGGGGCTGGTGAGACCCAGTACTTC. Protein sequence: CATSDLGEGAGETQYF.

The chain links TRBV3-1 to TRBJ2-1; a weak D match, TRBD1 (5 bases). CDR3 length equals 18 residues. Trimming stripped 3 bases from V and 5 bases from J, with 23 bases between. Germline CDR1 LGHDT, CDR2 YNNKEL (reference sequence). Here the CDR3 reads CASSQRPNRRRADNEQFF. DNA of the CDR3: TGTGCCAGCAGCCAGCGCCCTAACAGGCGTAGAGCCGACAATGAGCAGTTCTTC.

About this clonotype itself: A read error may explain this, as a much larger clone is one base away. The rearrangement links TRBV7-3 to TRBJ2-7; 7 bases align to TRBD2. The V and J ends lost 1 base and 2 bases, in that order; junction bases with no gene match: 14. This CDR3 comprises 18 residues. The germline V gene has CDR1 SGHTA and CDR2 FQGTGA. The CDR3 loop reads CASSLMERLAESPYEQYF. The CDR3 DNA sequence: TGTGCCAGCAGCTTAATGGAGCGACTAGCTGAAAGCCCCTACGAGCAGTACTTC.

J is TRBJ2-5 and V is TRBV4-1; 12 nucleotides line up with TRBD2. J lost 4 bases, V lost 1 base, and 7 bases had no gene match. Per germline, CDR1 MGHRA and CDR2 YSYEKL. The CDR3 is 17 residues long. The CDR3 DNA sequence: TGCGCCAGCAGCCAAGGACTAGCGGGGGTAGGAGGAGAGACCCAGTACTTC. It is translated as CASSQGLAGVGGETQYF.

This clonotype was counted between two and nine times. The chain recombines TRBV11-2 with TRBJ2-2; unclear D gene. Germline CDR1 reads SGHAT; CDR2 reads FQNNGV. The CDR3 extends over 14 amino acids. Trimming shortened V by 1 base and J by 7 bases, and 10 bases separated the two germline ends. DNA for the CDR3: TGTGCCAGCAGCTTAGGTCCTGGCAGCGGGGAGCTGTTTTTT. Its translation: CASSLGPGSGELFF.

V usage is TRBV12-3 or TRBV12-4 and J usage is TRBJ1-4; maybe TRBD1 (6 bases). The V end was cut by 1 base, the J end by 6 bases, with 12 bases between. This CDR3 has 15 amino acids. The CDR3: CASSLVGTWDEKLFF. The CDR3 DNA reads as TGTGCCAGCAGTTTAGTCGGGACATGGGATGAAAAACTGTTTTTT.

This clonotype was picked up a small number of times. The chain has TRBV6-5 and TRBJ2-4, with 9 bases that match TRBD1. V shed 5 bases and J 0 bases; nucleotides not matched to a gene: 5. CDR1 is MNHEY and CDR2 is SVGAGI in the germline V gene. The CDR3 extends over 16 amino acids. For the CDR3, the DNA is TGTGCCAGCAGTCCCGGGACAGGGTTAGCCAAAAACATTCAGTACTTC. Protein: CASSPGTGLAKNIQYF.

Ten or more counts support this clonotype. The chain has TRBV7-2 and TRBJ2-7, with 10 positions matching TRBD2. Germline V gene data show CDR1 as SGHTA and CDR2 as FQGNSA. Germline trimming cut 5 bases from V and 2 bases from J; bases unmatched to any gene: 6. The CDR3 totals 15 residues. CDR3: CASSHTAGGTYEQYF. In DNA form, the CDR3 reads TGTGCCAGCAGCCACACAGCGGGAGGGACCTACGAGCAGTACTTC.